Below are 2 T cell receptor beta chains sequenced from a single sample in a study of blood T cell repertoires in COVID-19. Sequencing used immunoSEQ multiplex PCR; TCRdb keeps in-frame clones, though not all of them. Among a few hundred thousand clones listed, roughly 89% were seen once. Sequenced: peripheral blood. These receptors were taken from a man aged 25-40 years with acute or convalescent COVID-19.

V and J are TRBV2 and TRBJ2-5; no reliable D call. CDR3 length: 14 amino acids. Germline V gene sequence: CDR1 SNHLY, CDR2 FYNNEI. Trimming took off 4 bases at V and 5 bases at J, with 14 bases between the two ends. This CDR3 is CASSGPRFGETQYF. CDR3 nucleotide sequence: TGTGCCAGCAGTGGCCCAAGGTTCGGGGAGACCCAGTACTTC.

This sequence joins TRBV4-2 and TRBJ1-4; no firm D call. Germline loops: CDR1 LGHNA, CDR2 YNFKEQ. This CDR3 is 12 amino acids long. V was trimmed by 0 bases and J by 8 bases, leaving 4 bases between them. This chain's CDR3 is CASSQDQEKLFF. CDR3 DNA sequence: TGTGCCAGCAGCCAAGATCAGGAAAAACTGTTTTTT.